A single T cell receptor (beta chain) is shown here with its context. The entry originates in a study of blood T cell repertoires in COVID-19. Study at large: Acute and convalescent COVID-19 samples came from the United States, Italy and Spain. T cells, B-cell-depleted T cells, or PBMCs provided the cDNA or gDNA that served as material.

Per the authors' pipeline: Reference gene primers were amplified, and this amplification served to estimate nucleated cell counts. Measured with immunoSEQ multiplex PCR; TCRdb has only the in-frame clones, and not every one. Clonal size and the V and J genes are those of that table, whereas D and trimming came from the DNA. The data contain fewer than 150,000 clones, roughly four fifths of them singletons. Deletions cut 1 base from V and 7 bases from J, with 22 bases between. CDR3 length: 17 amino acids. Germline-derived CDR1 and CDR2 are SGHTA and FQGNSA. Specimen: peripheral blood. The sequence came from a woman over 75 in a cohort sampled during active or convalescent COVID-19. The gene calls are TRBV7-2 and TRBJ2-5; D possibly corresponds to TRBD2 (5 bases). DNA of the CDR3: TGTGCCAGCAGCTTAGGGCTGGGAACGAGTAACGCGGGGACCCAGTACTTC. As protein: CASSLGLGTSNAGTQYF.